This T cell receptor (beta chain) was sequenced during a study of molecular identifiers for immune sequencing clone quantification. Study observations and caveats: Detectable among roughly 920,000 naive cells, according to reports, was Jurkat TCR RNA spiked in from one cell.

CDR3 length: 16 amino acids. Germline lookup yields CDR1 DFQATT and CDR2 SNEGSKA (reference sequence). Trimming stripped 1 base from V and 4 bases from J, with 14 bases between. CD8+CD4-CCR7+CD45RA+ cells were sorted as naive CD8 T cells. In TCRdb, the PCR reads were re-called with MiXCR into one record per CDR3 protein. The sample has over 600,000 distinct CDR3 sequences; approximately 20% are singletons. In this sample, this clonotype turned up many times. Its antigen is not identified. Sequencing input: naive CD8+ T cells from blood, with Jurkat cell RNA spiked in. Subset of the sample: FACS-sorted CD8+CD4-CCR7+CD45RA+ naive T cells. This TCR derives from a human donor in good health. Some libraries in this study had Jurkat cell RNA spiked in. The chain is built from TRBV20-1 and TRBJ1-6, with D perhaps TRBD1 (5 bases). The CDR3 region has the DNA TGCAGTGCTAGAGTAAGGGACGACGGATATAATTCACCCCTCCACTTT. Residues: CSARVRDDGYNSPLHF.